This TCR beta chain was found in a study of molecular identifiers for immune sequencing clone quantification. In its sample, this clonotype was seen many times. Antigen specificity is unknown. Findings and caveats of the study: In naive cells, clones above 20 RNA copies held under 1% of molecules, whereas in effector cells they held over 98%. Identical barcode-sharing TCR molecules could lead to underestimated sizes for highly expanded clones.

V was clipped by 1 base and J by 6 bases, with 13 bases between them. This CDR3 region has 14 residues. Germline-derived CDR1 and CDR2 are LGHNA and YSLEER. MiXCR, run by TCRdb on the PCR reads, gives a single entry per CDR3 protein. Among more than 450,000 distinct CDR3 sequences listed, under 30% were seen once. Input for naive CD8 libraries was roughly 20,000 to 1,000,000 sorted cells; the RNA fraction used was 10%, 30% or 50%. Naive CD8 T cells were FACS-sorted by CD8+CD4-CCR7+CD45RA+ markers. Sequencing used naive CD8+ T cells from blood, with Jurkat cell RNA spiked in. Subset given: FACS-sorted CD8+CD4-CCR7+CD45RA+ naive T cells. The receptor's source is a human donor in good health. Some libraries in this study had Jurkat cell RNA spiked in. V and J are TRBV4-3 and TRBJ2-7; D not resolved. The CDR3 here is CASSQVVGLAEQYF. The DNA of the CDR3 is TGCGCCAGCAGCCAAGTGGTAGGGTTAGCCGAGCAGTACTTC.